The clone carrying this TCR beta chain came up a few times. Its specificity is unknown. These data originate in a study of vaccination and CD4 T cells after COVID-19. Study conclusions and caveats: Researchers report that 304 of 307 vaccine-specific clones in convalescent patients proved spike mono-reactive.

The treatment: approximately nine-day PBMC culture with coronavirus spike peptide pools or control peptides (ViraFEST assay). After expanding antigen-specific T cells with peptide pools, ViraFEST sequenced their TCRs. Fresh IL-2 medium was used to replace half of the medium on days 3 and 7. The V and J ends lost 4 bases and 5 bases respectively, with 17 bases between them. Looked up from germline, CDR1 is MDHEN and CDR2 is SYDVKM. The CDR3 totals 15 residues. An Oncomine TCR Beta short-read assay was used to sequence the DNA from cultured CD4+ T cells. TCRdb redid the calling of the PCR reads with MiXCR, one entry per CDR3 protein. The sample gives about 25,000 distinct CDR3 sequences, 45% to 50% of which show up once; roughly 6% is in the top ten.

The chain carries TRBV28 and TRBJ1-1, with TRBD1 as a possible D gene (6 bases). The sequencing input was CD4+ T cells from blood, cultured in vitro. The sequence was obtained from a human donor who had recovered from COVID-19. CDR3: CASSYPRGSGTEAFF. The CDR3 nucleotides read TGTGCCAGCAGTTACCCCAGGGGCTCGGGGACTGAAGCTTTCTTT.